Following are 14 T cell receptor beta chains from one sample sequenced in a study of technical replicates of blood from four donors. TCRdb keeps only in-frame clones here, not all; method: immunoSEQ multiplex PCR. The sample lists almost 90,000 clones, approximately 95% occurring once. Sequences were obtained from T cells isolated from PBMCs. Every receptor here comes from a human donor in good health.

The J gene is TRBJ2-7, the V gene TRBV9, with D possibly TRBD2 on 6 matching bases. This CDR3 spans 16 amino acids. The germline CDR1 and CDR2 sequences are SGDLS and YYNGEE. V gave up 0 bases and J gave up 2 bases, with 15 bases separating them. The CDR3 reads CASSVAARGGTYEQYF. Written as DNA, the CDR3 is TGTGCCAGCAGCGTAGCCGCACGGGGAGGCACCTACGAGCAGTACTTC. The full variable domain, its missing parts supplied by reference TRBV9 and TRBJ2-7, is DSGVTQTPKHLITATGQRVTLRCSPRSGDLSVYWYQQSLDQGLQFLIQYYNGEERAKGNILERFSAQQFPDLHSELNLSSLELGDSALYFCASSVAARGGTYEQYFGPGTRLTVT.

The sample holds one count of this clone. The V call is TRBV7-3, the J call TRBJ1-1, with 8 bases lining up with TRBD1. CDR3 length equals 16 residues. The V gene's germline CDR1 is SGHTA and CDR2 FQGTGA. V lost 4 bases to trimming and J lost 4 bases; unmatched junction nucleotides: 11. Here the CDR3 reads CASSSAGGPLGTEAFF. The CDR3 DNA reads TGTGCCAGCAGCTCTGCAGGGGGCCCTTTAGGCACTGAAGCTTTCTTT.

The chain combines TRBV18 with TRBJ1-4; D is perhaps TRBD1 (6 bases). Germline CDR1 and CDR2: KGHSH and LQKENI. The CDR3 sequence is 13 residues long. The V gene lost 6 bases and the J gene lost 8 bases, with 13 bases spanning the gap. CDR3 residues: CASSGGAGEKLFF. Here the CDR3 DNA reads TGTGCCAGCTCGGGGGGGGCTGGAGAAAAACTGTTTTTT.

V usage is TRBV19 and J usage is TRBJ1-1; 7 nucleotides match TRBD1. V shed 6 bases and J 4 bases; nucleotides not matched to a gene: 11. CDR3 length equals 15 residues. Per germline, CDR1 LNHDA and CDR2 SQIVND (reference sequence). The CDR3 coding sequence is TGTGCCAGTAGACCCCAATTAGGGGGCGGCACTGAAGCTTTCTTT. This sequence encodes CASRPQLGGGTEAFF.

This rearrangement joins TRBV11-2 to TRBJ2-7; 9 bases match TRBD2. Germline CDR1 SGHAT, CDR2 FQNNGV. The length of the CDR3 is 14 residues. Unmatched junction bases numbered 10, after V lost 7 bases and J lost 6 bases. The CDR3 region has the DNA TGTGCCAGCATATCTAGCGGGACAAGGGGCGAGCAGTACTTC. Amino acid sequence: CASISSGTRGEQYF.

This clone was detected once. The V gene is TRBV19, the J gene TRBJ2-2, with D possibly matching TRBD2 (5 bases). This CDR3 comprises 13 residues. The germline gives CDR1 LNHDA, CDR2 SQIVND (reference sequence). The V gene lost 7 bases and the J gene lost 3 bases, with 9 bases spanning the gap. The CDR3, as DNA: TGTGCCAGTAAAAGGCGGGACACCGGGGAGCTGTTTTTT. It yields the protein CASKRRDTGELFF. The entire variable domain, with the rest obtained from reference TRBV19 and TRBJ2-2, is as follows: DGGITQSPKYLFRKEGQNVTLSCEQNLNHDAMYWYRQDPGQGLRLIYYSQIVNDFQKGDIAEGYSVSREKKESFPLTVTSAQKNPTAFYLCASKRRDTGELFFGEGSRLTVL.

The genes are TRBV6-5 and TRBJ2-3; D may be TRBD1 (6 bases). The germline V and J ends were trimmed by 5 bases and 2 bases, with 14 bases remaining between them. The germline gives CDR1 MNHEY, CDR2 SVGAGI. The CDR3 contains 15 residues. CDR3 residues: CASSLGTPFTDTQYF. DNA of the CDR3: TGTGCCAGCAGTCTTGGGACACCCTTCACAGATACGCAGTATTTT.

CDR3 in amino acids: CASRPGQGTYEQYF. DNA of the CDR3: TGTGCCAGCAGACCGGGACAGGGAACCTACGAGCAGTACTTC. The rearrangement joins TRBV27 to TRBJ2-7; 9 nucleotides align to TRBD1. The germline CDR1 and CDR2 sequences are MNHEY and SMNVEV (reference sequence). There are 14 residues in the CDR3. The ends lost 6 bases at V and 2 bases at J; junction bases unmatched: 5.

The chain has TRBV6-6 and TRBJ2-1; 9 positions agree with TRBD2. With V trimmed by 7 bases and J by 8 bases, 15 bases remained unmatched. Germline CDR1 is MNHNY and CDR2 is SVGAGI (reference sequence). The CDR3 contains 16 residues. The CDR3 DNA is TGTGCCAGCACTCCCTTGGGTAGCGGGAGAATCGATGAGCAGTTCTTC. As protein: CASTPLGSGRIDEQFF.

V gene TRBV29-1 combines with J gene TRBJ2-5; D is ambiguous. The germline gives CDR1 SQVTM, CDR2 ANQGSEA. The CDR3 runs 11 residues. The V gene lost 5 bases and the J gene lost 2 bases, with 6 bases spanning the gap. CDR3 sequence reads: CSVILQETQYF. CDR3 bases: TGCAGCGTTATCCTACAAGAGACCCAGTACTTC.

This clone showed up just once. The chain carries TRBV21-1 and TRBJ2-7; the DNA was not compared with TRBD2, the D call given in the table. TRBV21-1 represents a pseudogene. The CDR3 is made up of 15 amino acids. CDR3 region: CASSKIPPGSGEQYF. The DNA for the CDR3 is TGTGCCAGCAGCAAAATTCCTCCGGGGTCAGGCGAGCAGTACTTC.

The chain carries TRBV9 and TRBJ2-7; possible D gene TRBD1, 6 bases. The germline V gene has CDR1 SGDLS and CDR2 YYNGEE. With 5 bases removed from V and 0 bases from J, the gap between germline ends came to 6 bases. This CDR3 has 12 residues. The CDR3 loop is CASRDSSYEQYF. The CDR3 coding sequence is TGTGCCAGCAGGGACAGCTCCTACGAGCAGTACTTC.

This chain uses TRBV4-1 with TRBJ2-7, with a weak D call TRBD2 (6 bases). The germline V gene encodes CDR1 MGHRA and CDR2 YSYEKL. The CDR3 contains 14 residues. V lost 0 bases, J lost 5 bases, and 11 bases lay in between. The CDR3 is CASSQEPGRDEQYF. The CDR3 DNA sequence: TGCGCCAGCAGCCAAGAACCCGGGAGAGACGAGCAGTACTTC.

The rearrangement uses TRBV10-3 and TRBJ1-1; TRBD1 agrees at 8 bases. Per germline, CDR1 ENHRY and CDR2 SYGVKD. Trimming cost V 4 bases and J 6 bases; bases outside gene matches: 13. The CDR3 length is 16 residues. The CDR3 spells CAISADRGRGEAEAFF. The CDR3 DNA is TGTGCCATCAGTGCCGACAGGGGTCGCGGGGAAGCTGAAGCTTTCTTT.